Here is one T cell receptor beta chain with its context. Generated by immunoSEQ multiplex PCR, the TCRdb table keeps only in-frame clones and is missing some. The sample lists approximately 40,000 clones; 85% to 95% were seen once. With V trimmed by 8 bases and J by 6 bases, 3 bases remained unmatched. Looked up from germline, CDR1 is LNHDA and CDR2 is SQIVND (reference sequence). The CDR3 runs to 12 residues. The data belong to a study of T cell changes during pregnancy in multiple sclerosis. This rearrangement joins TRBV19 to TRBJ2-1; 8 bases fit TRBD2. The sequence came from a female donor with multiple sclerosis, enrolled in a pregnancy study. The specimen comprised CD8+ T cells from peripheral blood mononuclear cells, sampled in the third trimester of pregnancy. Written as DNA, the CDR3 is TGTGCCAGTGCGGCGGGGGGCAATGAGCAGTTCTTC. It yields the protein CASAAGGNEQFF. The complete variable domain, with remaining parts taken from reference TRBV19 and TRBJ2-1, reads DGGITQSPKYLFRKEGQNVTLSCEQNLNHDAMYWYRQDPGQGLRLIYYSQIVNDFQKGDIAEGYSVSREKKESFPLTVTSAQKNPTAFYLCASAAGGNEQFFGPGTRLTVL.